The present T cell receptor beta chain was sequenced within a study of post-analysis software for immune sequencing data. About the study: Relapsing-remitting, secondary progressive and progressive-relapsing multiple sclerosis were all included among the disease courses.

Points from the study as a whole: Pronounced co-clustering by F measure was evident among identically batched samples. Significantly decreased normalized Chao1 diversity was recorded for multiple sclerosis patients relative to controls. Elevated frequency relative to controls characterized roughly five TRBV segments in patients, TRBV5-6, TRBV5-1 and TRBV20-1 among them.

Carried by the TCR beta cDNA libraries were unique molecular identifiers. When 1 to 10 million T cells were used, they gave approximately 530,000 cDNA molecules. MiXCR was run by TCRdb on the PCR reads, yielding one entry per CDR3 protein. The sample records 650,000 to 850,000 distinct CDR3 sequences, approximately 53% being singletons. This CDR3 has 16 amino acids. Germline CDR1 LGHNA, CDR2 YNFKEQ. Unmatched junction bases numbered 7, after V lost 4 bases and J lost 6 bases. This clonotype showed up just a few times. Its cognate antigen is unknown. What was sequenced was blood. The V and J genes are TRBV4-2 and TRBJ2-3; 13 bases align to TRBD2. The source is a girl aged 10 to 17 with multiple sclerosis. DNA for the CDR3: TGTGCCAGCAGCCCTGGACTAGCGGGAGTTAAGGATACGCAGTATTTT. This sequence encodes CASSPGLAGVKDTQYF.